A few counts support the clone carrying this T cell receptor beta chain. Antigen specificity is unknown. A 5'RACE template-switching step, the method used to make TCR cDNA, added a universal primer site and UMIs. In TCRdb, the 5' RACE reads were re-called with MiXCR into one record per CDR3 protein. The sample comprises roughly 310,000 distinct CDR3 sequences, more than 8.5% of which are singletons, and approximately 18% rests with the top ten. After removal of 0 bases from V and 0 bases from J, the junction contained 6 bases not matched to a gene. The CDR3 has 17 amino acids. CDR1 MNHEY and CDR2 SVGAGI come from the germline V gene. This record comes from a study of T cells after yellow fever vaccination. Findings and limits, study-wide: Contamination by abundant bulk-population clonotypes could be present in FACS-sorted repertoires. Subsequent booster samples again held most clones from primary vaccination (roughly 96% CD4, 85% to 90% CD8). When the response was secondary, it was weaker but reached its peak faster, day 5 versus 15.

The TCR comes from a man between 18 and 35 years old who received the YFV17D yellow fever vaccine. Here the sequenced sample was PBMCs, taken on the day of the first yellow fever vaccination. The rearrangement links TRBV6-5 to TRBJ1-2; TRBD1 agrees at 8 bases. CDR3 in amino acids: CASSYSGQGVTNYGYTF. For the CDR3, the DNA is TGTGCCAGCAGTTACTCAGGACAGGGAGTGACTAACTATGGCTACACCTTC.